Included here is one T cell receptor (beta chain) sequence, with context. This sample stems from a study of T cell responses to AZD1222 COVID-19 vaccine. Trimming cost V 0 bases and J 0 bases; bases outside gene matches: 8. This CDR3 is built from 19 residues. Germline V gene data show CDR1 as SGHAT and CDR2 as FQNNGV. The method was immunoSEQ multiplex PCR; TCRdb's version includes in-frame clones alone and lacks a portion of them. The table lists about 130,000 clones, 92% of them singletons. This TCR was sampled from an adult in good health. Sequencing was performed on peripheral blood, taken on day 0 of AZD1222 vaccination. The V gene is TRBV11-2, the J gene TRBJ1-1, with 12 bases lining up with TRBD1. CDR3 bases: TGTGCCAGCAGCTTAGATCGCGGGGGGACAGGGGGCATGAACACTGAAGCTTTCTTT. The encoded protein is CASSLDRGGTGGMNTEAFF. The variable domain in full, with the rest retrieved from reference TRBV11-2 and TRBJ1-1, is EAGVAQSPRYKIIEKRQSVAFWCNPISGHATLYWYQQILGQGPKLLIQFQNNGVVDDSQLPKDRFSAERLKGVDSTLKIQPAKLEDSAVYLCASSLDRGGTGGMNTEAFFGQGTRLTVV.